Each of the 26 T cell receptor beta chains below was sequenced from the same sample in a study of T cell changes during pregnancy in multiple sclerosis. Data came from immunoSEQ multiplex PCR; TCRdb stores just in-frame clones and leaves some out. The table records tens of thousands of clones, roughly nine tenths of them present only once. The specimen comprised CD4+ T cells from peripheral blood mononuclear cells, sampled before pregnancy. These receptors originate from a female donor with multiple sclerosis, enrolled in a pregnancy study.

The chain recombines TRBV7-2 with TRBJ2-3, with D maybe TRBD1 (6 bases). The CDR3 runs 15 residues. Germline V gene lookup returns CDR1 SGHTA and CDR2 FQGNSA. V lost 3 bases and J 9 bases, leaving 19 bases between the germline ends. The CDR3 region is CASSLFGTSLFTQYF. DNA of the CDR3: TGTGCCAGCAGCTTGTTCGGGACAAGTCTGTTCACGCAGTATTTT.

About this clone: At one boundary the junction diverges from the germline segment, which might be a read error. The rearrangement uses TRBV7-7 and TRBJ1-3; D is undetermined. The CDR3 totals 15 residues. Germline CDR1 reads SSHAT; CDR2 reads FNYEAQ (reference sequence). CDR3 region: CASSLVPGPGNTIYF. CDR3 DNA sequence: TGTGCTAGCAGCTTAGTACCGGGTCCTGGAAACACCATATATTTT.

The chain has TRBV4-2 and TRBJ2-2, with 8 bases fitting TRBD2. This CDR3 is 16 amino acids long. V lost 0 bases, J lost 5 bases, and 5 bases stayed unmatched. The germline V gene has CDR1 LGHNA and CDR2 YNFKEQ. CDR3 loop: CASSQETGGRTGELFF. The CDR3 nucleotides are TGTGCCAGCAGCCAAGAGACGGGGGGGCGGACCGGGGAGCTGTTTTTT.

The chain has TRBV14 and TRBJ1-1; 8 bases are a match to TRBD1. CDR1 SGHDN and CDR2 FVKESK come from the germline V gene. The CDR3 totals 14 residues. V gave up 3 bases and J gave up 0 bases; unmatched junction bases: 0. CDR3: CASSQDRVNTEAFF. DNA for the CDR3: TGTGCCAGCAGCCAGGACAGGGTGAACACTGAAGCTTTCTTT.

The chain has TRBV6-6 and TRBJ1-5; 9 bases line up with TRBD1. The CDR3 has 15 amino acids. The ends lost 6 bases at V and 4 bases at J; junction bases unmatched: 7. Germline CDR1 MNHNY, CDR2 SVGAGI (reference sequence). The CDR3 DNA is TGTGCCAGCAGAGCACAGGGGGCGCAGAATCAGCCCCAGCATTTT. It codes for CASRAQGAQNQPQHF.

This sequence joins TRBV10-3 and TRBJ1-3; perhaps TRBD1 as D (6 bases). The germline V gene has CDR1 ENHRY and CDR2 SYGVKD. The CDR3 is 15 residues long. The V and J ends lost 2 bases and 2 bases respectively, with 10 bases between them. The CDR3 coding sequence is TGTGCCATCAGTGAGCTAGGGACACCTGGAAACACCATATATTTT. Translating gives CAISELGTPGNTIYF.

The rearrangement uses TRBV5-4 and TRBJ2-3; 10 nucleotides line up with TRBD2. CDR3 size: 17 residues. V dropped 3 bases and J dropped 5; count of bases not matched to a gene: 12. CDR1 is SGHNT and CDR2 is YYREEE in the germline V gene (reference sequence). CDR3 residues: CASSSGGLAGAGDTQYF. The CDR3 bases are TGTGCCAGCAGCTCAGGGGGGCTAGCGGGGGCGGGAGATACGCAGTATTTT.

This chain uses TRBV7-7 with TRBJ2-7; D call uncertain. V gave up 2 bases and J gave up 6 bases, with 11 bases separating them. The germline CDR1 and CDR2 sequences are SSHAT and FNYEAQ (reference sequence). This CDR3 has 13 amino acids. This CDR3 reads CASSLHLSGEQYF. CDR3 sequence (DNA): TGTGCCAGCAGCTTACACCTGAGTGGCGAGCAGTACTTC.

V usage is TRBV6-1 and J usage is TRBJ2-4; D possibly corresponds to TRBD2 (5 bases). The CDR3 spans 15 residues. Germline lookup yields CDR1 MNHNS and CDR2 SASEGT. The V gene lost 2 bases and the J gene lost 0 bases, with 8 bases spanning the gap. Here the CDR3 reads CASSEIGLAKNIQYF. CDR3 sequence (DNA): TGTGCCAGCAGTGAAATAGGACTAGCCAAAAACATTCAGTACTTC.

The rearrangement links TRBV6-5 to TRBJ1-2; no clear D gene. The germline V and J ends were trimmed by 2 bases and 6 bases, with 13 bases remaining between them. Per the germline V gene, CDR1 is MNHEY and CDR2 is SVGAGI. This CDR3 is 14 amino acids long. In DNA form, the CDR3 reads TGTGCCAGCAGTTACACCGGGGTTCGAGATGGCTACACCTTC. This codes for CASSYTGVRDGYTF.

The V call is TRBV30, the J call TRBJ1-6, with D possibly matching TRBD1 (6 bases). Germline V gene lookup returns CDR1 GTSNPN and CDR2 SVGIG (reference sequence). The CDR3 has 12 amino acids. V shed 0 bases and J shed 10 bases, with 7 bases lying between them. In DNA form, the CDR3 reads TGTGCCTGGAGTGTTCAGGGGTCACCCCTCCACTTT. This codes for CAWSVQGSPLHF.

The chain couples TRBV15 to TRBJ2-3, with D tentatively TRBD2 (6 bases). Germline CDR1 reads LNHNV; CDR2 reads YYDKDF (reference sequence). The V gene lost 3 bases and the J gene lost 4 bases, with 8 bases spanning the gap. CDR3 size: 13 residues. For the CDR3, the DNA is TGTGCCACCAGCAGGGAGGGGCCAGATACGCAGTATTTT. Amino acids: CATSREGPDTQYF. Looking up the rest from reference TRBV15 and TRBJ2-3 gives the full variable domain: DAMVIQNPRYQVTQFGKPVTLSCSQTLNHNVMYWYQQKSSQAPKLLFHYYDKDFNNEADTPDNFQSRRPNTSFCFLDIRSPGLGDTAMYLCATSREGPDTQYFGPGTRLTVL.

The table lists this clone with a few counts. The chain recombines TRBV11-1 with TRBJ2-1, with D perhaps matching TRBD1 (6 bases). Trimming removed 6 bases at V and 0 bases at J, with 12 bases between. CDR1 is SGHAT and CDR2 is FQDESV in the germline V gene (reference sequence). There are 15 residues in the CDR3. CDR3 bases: TGTGCCAGCAGGGTACAGGGAAGCTCCTACAATGAGCAGTTCTTC. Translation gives CASRVQGSSYNEQFF.

For the CDR3, the DNA is TGCAGCGTTGAAGGGTCTAGCGGGGGCAGAGATACGCAGTATTTT. It encodes CSVEGSSGGRDTQYF. This chain uses TRBV29-1 with TRBJ2-3; 10 bases map to TRBD2. Per germline, CDR1 SQVTM and CDR2 ANQGSEA. There are 15 residues in the CDR3. Trimming at V came to 1 base and at J to 5 bases, leaving 6 bases not matched to a gene.

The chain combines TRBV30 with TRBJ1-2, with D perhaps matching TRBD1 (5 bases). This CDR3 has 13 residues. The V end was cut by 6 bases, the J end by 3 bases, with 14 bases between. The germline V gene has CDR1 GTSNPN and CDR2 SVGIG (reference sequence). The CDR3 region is CACPPDSHYGYTF. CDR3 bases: TGTGCCTGTCCCCCCGACAGCCACTATGGCTACACCTTC.

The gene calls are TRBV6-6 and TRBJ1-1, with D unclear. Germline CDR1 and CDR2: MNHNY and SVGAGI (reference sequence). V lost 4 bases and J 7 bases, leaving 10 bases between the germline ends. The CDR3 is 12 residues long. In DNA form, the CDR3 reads TGTGCCAGCAGTTTCTCGGTCGGTGAAGCTTTCTTT. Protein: CASSFSVGEAFF.

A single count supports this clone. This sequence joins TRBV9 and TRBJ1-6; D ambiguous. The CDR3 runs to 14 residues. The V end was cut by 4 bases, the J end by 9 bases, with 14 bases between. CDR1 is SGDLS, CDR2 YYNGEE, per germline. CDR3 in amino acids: CASSPRGGFSPLHF. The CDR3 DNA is TGTGCCAGCAGCCCCCGCGGTGGTTTTTCACCCCTCCACTTT.

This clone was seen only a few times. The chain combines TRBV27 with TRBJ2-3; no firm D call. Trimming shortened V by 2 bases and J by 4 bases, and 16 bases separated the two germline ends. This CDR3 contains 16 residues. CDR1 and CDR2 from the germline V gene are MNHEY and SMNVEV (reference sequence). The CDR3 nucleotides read TGTGCCAGCAGTTTAGGCGGTTGGTTAGACTCAGATACGCAGTATTTT. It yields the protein CASSLGGWLDSDTQYF.

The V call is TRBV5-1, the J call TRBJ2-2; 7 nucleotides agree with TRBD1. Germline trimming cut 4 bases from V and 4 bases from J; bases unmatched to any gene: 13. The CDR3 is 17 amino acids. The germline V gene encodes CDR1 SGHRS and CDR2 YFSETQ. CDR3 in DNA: TGCGCCAGCAGCCCTCCGAACACAGGGGTTGGCACCGGGGAGCTGTTTTTT. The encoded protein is CASSPPNTGVGTGELFF.

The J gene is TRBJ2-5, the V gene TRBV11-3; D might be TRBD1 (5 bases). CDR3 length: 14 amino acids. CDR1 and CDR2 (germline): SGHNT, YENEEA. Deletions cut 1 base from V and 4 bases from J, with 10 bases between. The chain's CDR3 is CASSLGWGRETQYF. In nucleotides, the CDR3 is TGTGCCAGCAGCTTAGGATGGGGCAGAGAGACCCAGTACTTC.

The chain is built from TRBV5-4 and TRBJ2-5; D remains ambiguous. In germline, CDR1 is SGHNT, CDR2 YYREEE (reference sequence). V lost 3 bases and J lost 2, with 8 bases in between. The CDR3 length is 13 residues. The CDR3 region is CASSSLAQETQYF. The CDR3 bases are TGTGCCAGCAGCTCCCTTGCGCAAGAGACCCAGTACTTC.

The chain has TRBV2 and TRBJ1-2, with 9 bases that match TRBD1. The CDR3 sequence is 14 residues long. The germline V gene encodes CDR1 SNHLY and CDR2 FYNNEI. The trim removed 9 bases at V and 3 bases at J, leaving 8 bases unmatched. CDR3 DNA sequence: TGTGCCAGGCCCTCCGGGACAGGGTACTATGGCTACACCTTC. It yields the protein CARPSGTGYYGYTF.

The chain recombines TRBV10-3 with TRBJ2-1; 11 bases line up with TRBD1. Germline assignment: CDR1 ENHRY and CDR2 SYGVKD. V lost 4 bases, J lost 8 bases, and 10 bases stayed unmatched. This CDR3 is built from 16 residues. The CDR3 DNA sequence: TGTGCCATCAGTGCCTTCCGGGACAGGGGGTCGGATGAGCAGTTCTTC. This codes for CAISAFRDRGSDEQFF.

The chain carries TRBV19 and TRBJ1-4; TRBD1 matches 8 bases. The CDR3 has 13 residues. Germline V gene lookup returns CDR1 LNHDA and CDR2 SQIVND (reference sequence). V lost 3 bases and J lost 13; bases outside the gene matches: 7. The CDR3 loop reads CASSIASGTGLFF. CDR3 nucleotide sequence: TGTGCCAGTAGTATTGCCTCGGGGACAGGACTGTTTTTT.

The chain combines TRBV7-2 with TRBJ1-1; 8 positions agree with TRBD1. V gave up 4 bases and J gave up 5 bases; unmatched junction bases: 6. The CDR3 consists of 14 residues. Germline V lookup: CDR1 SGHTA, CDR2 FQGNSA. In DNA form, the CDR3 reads TGTGCCAGCAGCTCCCGAGACAGGGGAACTGAAGCTTTCTTT. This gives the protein CASSSRDRGTEAFF.

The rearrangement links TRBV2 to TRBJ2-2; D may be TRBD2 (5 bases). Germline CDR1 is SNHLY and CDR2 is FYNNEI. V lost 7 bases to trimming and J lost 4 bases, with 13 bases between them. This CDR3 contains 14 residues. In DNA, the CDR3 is TGTGCCAGCACCGAGGGTAGCCCCACCGGGGAGCTGTTTTTT. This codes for CASTEGSPTGELFF.